This T cell receptor (beta chain) was profiled in a study of T cells in Graves' hyperthyroidism and ophthalmopathy (dated by TCRdb to between 2018 and 2021). With regard to the full study: Peripheral blood samples were taken at initial diagnosis, before any treatment was given. TCR V-J signatures able to tell the groups apart were searched for in a discovery cohort of 90 to 100 patients, of whom over 40 had Graves' ophthalmopathy and around 57 had stable Graves' hyperthyroidism. The 90 or so discovery patients were randomly split 7:3 into training and test sets. Thyroid tissue and blood T-cell repertoires from six Graves' hyperthyroidism patients were also compared in the study. According to the paper, TCR Vbeta CDR3 sequencing was carried out on 135 peripheral blood samples, which came from around 43 ophthalmopathy, approximately 78 hyperthyroidism and roughly 17 progressor patients. Prospective prediction of ophthalmopathy was tested in an independent validation cohort consisting of some 19 hyperthyroidism patients and some 17 patients who later progressed to ophthalmopathy. Once sampling was done, hyperthyroidism patients were given methimazole at a starting dose of 30 mg daily, whereas ophthalmopathy patients were given high-dose intravenous methylprednisolone.

The study at large found these results: Most expanded thyroid clonotypes (frequency above 0.001) were also detected in blood, a finding suggesting that blood repertoires may reflect thyroid immune responses. Ophthalmopathy was separated from stable hyperthyroidism by a 13 V-J signature model, with 85% to 90% sensitivity and about 81% specificity obtained in cross-validation and 80%/75% obtained in testing. During validation, the model predicted progression to ophthalmopathy a median of about 6.5 months ahead of onset, with almost 71% sensitivity and less than 85% specificity. Sample size was not statistically predetermined, and investigators were not blinded to group allocation.

TCR beta CDR3 regions were amplified from RNA transcripts. The first round of RT-PCR for the TCR CDR3 was performed with the HTBI primer set and the Qiagen OneStep RT-PCR kit. The libraries were constructed in a second round of multiplex PCR and then size-selected and purified. Paired-end sequencing of the libraries was performed with 100 bp reads on an Illumina HiSeq2000. The study's processing was this. SOAPnuke was used to process the raw data, removing reads that contained adapters or uncalled bases, had a mean Phred below 15, or lacked an exact match to the constant primer or identifier. COPE v1.2.5 was used to merge high-quality paired reads, and clonotypes were defined as unique nucleotide sequences. MiTCR v1.1 was used to align clonotypes to the IMGT TRBV, TRBD and TRBJ reference segments. Analysis was restricted to V-J combinations with a frequency above 0.0001, which covered about 99% of repertoires. A TCS score was defined as the ratio of F50 (clonal expansion) to E x V (chaos), with BLOSUM62-based TCRdist applied between CDR3 peptides within each V-J. Welch's t-statistics and random forest reduced approximately 520 V-J features to some 14, which were used in a naive Bayes classifier (R e1071). TCRdb applied fastp at Q25 and MiXCR to the public reads, then kept only in-frame beta chains. Records with the same CDR3 protein are collapsed into one entry carrying the most frequent genes and DNA. TCRdb, rather than the study authors, made the V and J calls. Counted in this sample were hundreds of thousands of distinct CDR3 sequences; 17% of them appeared once. In total, the top ten clones hold around 17% of the sample.

Ophthalmopathy patients had moderately to severely active disease, with a Clinical Activity Score of 3 or more, a NOSPECS grade of 4 or more, and a disease duration of less than 3 months. Patients with uncontrolled infections, other autoimmune diseases, pregnancy or lactation were excluded. Diagnoses were established on the basis of clinical symptoms, serum thyroxine and TRAb, thyroid ultrasound, and orbital computed tomography. PBMCs were isolated from about 10 ml of fresh peripheral blood by Ficoll-Paque density gradient centrifugation. Total RNA was extracted with Trizol reagent, and quality was checked on an Agilent 2100 Bioanalyzer. The CDR3 goes from the cysteine to the phenylalanine over 13 residues. The kept DNA is CDR3 alone, 39 bases in frame from the first base. CDR1 and CDR2 (MRHNA, SNTAGT) derive from the germline V gene. A distance of 9 bases separates the germline ends of V and J, which lose 4 bases and 5 bases respectively.

Points on this clonotype: Its binding antigen is unknown. Qualities for individual bases were not recorded, and no much larger clone is one base off.

The sequence was obtained from a woman aged 18-29 years with Graves' ophthalmopathy. Sequenced material: blood. The chain joins TRBV6-4 to TRBJ1-5; TRBD1 is a weak D gene call, 5 bases matching. The bases read TGTGCCAGCAGTGCTGGGGCAGATCAGCCCCAGCATTTT. It is translated as CASSAGADQPQHF.